The 27 T cell receptor beta chains listed next were all sequenced from one sample in a study of identical twins. MiXCR, applied by TCRdb to the 5' RACE reads, yields one record per CDR3 protein. This sample yields some 710,000 distinct CDR3 sequences, of which 6.1% are seen a single time; around 1.9% belongs to the top ten. The sequenced sample consisted of naive T cells sorted from blood. The receptors shown here come from a young man in good health.

This clonotype was found many times. This chain links TRBV7-9 with TRBJ2-1; 7 bases match TRBD2. The V segment lost 1 base and the J segment 5 bases; nucleotides outside the gene matches: 8. CDR3 size: 16 residues. CDR1 and CDR2 from the germline V gene are SEHNR and FQNEAQ (reference sequence). The CDR3 DNA reads as TGTGCCAGCAGCTTAGAGGCAGGGAGGGTCGACAATGAGCAGTTCTTC. Its protein product is CASSLEAGRVDNEQFF.

This clonotype showed up many times. The genes are TRBV5-1 and TRBJ1-5; 11 nucleotides agree with TRBD1. The CDR3 is made up of 16 amino acids. V gave up 4 bases and J gave up 0 bases; unmatched junction bases: 3. Germline values: CDR1 SGHRS, CDR2 YFSETQ. The CDR3 protein is CASSPGQGDSNQPQHF. CDR3 nucleotides: TGCGCCAGCAGCCCGGGACAGGGGGATAGCAATCAGCCCCAGCATTTT. The full variable domain, completed using reference TRBV5-1 and TRBJ1-5, is KAGVTQTPRYLIKTRGQQVTLSCSPISGHRSVSWYQQTPGQGLQFLFEYFSETQRNKGNFPGRFSGRQFSNSRSEMNVSTLELGDSALYLCASSPGQGDSNQPQHFGDGTRLSIL.

In this sample, this clonotype turned up many times. This chain joins TRBV20-1 and TRBJ2-3; no clear D. Germline-derived CDR1 and CDR2 are DFQATT and SNEGSKA (reference sequence). The V end was cut by 5 bases, the J end by 2 bases, with 8 bases between. CDR3 length: 12 residues. The CDR3 region has the DNA TGCAGTGCTCGTCAGAACACAGATACGCAGTATTTT. Protein: CSARQNTDTQYF.

V gene TRBV7-6 combines with J gene TRBJ2-1; perhaps TRBD1 as D (5 bases). Trimming shortened V by 5 bases and J by 4 bases, and 15 bases separated the two germline ends. The length of the CDR3 is 15 residues. Per germline, CDR1 SGHVS and CDR2 FNYEAQ. This CDR3 is CASSPRMTEYNEQFF. The CDR3 bases are TGTGCCAGCAGCCCCCGCATGACAGAATACAATGAGCAGTTCTTC.

The J gene is TRBJ2-7, the V gene TRBV29-1; 10 positions agree with TRBD1. Germline V gene lookup returns CDR1 SQVTM and CDR2 ANQGSEA. V dropped 3 bases and J dropped 2; count of bases not matched to a gene: 7. CDR3 length: 15 residues. As DNA, the CDR3 is TGCAGCGTTGACATCGGGACAGGGGACACCTACGAGCAGTACTTC. Protein sequence: CSVDIGTGDTYEQYF.

This clonotype showed up many times. The rearrangement joins TRBV29-1 to TRBJ1-2; the D gene is possibly TRBD1 (5 bases). Looked up from germline, CDR1 is SQVTM and CDR2 is ANQGSEA. V lost 0 bases to trimming and J lost 4 bases, with 12 bases between them. The length of the CDR3 is 14 residues. The CDR3 DNA reads TGCAGCGTTGAAGATCAAAGCCAGGGCTATGGCTACACCTTC. Its translation: CSVEDQSQGYGYTF.

This clonotype was seen many times. The V gene is TRBV29-1, the J gene TRBJ2-1; D unresolved. Trimming cost V 5 bases and J 5 bases, with 4 bases left between them. Germline-derived CDR1 and CDR2 are SQVTM and ANQGSEA. The CDR3 is made up of 10 amino acids. CDR3 DNA: TGCAGCGTTTGGGACAATGAGCAGTTCTTC. Translation: CSVWDNEQFF.

This clonotype came up many times. V usage is TRBV7-2 and J usage is TRBJ2-7, with 10 bases identical to TRBD2. CDR1 is SGHTA, CDR2 FQGNSA, per germline. CDR3 length: 15 amino acids. The J segment lost 5 bases and the V segment lost 0 bases, leaving 4 bases of the junction unmatched. The DNA for the CDR3 is TGTGCCAGCAGCTTAGCGACTAGCGGGTCCCACGAGCAGTACTTC. Amino acids: CASSLATSGSHEQYF.

Ten or more counts support this clonotype. This chain links TRBV12-3 or TRBV12-4 with TRBJ2-7; tentatively, D is TRBD1 (6 bases). This CDR3 comprises 14 residues. Trimming shortened V by 2 bases and J by 5 bases, and 13 bases separated the two germline ends. The CDR3 DNA sequence: TGTGCCAGCAGTTTACTAGGGGGTGGCAACGAGCAGTACTTC. This encodes CASSLLGGGNEQYF.

This clonotype has a count of ten or more. V usage is TRBV18 and J usage is TRBJ2-5; D not resolved. The CDR3 runs to 14 residues. V lost 0 bases, J lost 1 base, and 6 bases lay in between. Germline lookup yields CDR1 KGHSH and CDR2 LQKENI. The chain's CDR3 is CASSPPYSQETQYF. For the CDR3, the DNA is TGTGCCAGCTCACCACCCTACAGCCAAGAGACCCAGTACTTC.

This clonotype appeared many times. The J gene is TRBJ1-2, the V gene TRBV5-1; D uncertain. CDR1 is SGHRS, CDR2 YFSETQ, per germline. Between the trimmed V and J ends, which lost 5 bases and 6 bases, there was a span of 14 bases. This CDR3 comprises 13 residues. The DNA of the CDR3 is TGCGCCAGCAGGAGTCCAGAGTTGCATGGCTACACCTTC. Its translation is CASRSPELHGYTF.

This clonotype was found many times. The chain is built from TRBV9 and TRBJ2-4; 9 nucleotides match TRBD2. The V gene's germline CDR1 is SGDLS and CDR2 YYNGEE. The CDR3 loop spans 15 amino acids. V was pared by 1 base and J by 4 bases, with 3 bases of the junction left unmatched. The CDR3 protein is CASSVQAGGKNIQYF. The CDR3 coding sequence is TGTGCCAGCAGCGTACAGGCGGGAGGGAAAAACATTCAGTACTTC.

This clonotype occurred a few times. V and J are TRBV11-2 and TRBJ2-4; TRBD2 matches 10 bases. CDR1 and CDR2 from the germline V gene are SGHAT and FQNNGV. V shed 1 base and J 0 bases; nucleotides not matched to a gene: 6. The CDR3 runs 18 residues. The CDR3 sequence: CASSLGSSGGLAKNIQYF. The CDR3 DNA reads TGTGCCAGCAGCTTAGGTTCTAGCGGGGGACTAGCCAAAAACATTCAGTACTTC.

This clonotype was observed at least ten times. CDR3 DNA sequence: TGCGCCAGCAGCTTGCTTGGAAGCTACGAGCAGTACTTC. Its translation is CASSLLGSYEQYF. The chain combines TRBV5-1 with TRBJ2-7; D unresolved. The CDR3 is 13 amino acids. CDR1 is SGHRS, CDR2 YFSETQ, per germline. V was shortened by 1 base and J by 3 bases, with 8 bases between the two germline ends.

This clonotype has a handful of counts. The chain is built from TRBV3-1 and TRBJ2-1, with TRBD1 identical over 9 bases. Per germline, CDR1 LGHDT and CDR2 YNNKEL (reference sequence). The V segment lost 4 bases and the J segment 2 bases; nucleotides outside the gene matches: 3. The CDR3 loop spans 15 amino acids. DNA of the CDR3: TGTGCCAGCAGCCGGCGGACAGGGGCCTACAATGAGCAGTTCTTC. This encodes CASSRRTGAYNEQFF.

The table lists this clonotype with a count of one. V gene TRBV24-1 combines with J gene TRBJ2-1; 8 bases align to TRBD2. Germline V gives CDR1 KGHDR, CDR2 SFDVKD. The V segment lost 7 bases and the J segment 10 bases; nucleotides outside the gene matches: 14. The CDR3 sequence is 15 residues long. CDR3 sequence: CATSENIPAGGEQFF. CDR3 in DNA: TGTGCCACCAGCGAAAATATTCCCGCGGGAGGAGAGCAGTTCTTC.

This clonotype was detected ten times or more. This sequence joins TRBV20-1 and TRBJ2-1, with 12 bases that match TRBD2. Germline CDR1 DFQATT, CDR2 SNEGSKA (reference sequence). The CDR3 is 16 residues long. V trimming: 5 bases; J trimming: 5 bases; junction bases outside the gene matches: 10. CDR3 sequence reads: CSAPRVTSGRNNEQFF. The CDR3 nucleotides read TGCAGTGCTCCGAGGGTTACTAGCGGGAGGAACAATGAGCAGTTCTTC.

This rearrangement joins TRBV5-1 to TRBJ2-5, with D possibly being TRBD2 (5 bases). Germline V CDR1 and CDR2: SGHRS, YFSETQ. This CDR3 region has 15 residues. Between the trimmed V and J ends, which lost 0 bases and 2 bases, there was a span of 11 bases. Written as DNA, the CDR3 is TGCGCCAGCAGCTTGGGTAGCGCCACACAAGAGACCCAGTACTTC. Translation: CASSLGSATQETQYF.

Many counts were recorded for this clonotype. The rearrangement joins TRBV24-1 to TRBJ2-1; TRBD2 is a possible D gene (5 bases). Trimming took 7 bases from V and 3 from J, leaving 9 bases between them. This CDR3 has 13 amino acids. Germline CDR1 KGHDR, CDR2 SFDVKD. The CDR3 DNA sequence: TGTGCCACCAGAGGCCGGGACTACAATGAGCAGTTCTTC. Its protein product is CATRGRDYNEQFF.

In its sample, this clonotype was seen a few times. The V call is TRBV6-6, the J call TRBJ2-1; unclear D gene. The CDR3 spans 13 residues. The germline V gene has CDR1 MNHNY and CDR2 SVGAGI (reference sequence). The ends were cut back, 8 bases at V and 8 bases at J, with 16 bases in the middle. The DNA of the CDR3 is TGTGCCAGCGCCTTTAAGGGTTCGGATGAGCAGTTCTTC. Translation: CASAFKGSDEQFF.

This clonotype was detected many times. V and J are TRBV29-1 and TRBJ2-1, with 8 bases fitting TRBD1. Per the germline V gene, CDR1 is SQVTM and CDR2 is ANQGSEA. The CDR3 sequence is 13 residues long. The trim removed 6 bases at V and 3 bases at J, leaving 4 bases unmatched. The CDR3 here is CSVQGAHYNEQFF. CDR3 DNA: TGCAGCGTCCAGGGGGCCCACTACAATGAGCAGTTCTTC.

This clonotype was detected ten times or more. The chain couples TRBV20-1 to TRBJ2-1; D is possibly TRBD2 (6 bases). The CDR3 covers 15 residues. Germline V CDR1 and CDR2: DFQATT, SNEGSKA (reference sequence). Trimming removed 1 base from V and 6 bases from J, with 16 bases in between. CDR3 residues: CSARGGLAWSNEQFF. The DNA of the CDR3 is TGCAGTGCTAGAGGGGGCCTAGCGTGGAGCAATGAGCAGTTCTTC.

This clonotype was counted a few times. The V call is TRBV21-1, the J call TRBJ1-6; TRBD1 reflects the table's D call only, with no check against the DNA. TRBV21-1 is recorded as a pseudogene. The CDR3 has 13 amino acids. Written as DNA, the CDR3 is TGTGCCAGCAGCGGGACAATTAATTCACCCCTCCACTTT. This translates into CASSGTINSPLHF.

The sample holds a few counts of this clonotype. The J gene is TRBJ1-1, the V gene TRBV11-2, with a tentative D call TRBD1 (5 bases). Trimming shortened V by 2 bases and J by 1 base, and 14 bases separated the two germline ends. The CDR3 length is 16 residues. The germline gives CDR1 SGHAT, CDR2 FQNNGV. The CDR3 region has the DNA TGTGCCAGCAGCTTATTCGGGCAGGGTTGGAACACTGAAGCTTTCTTT. Encoded protein: CASSLFGQGWNTEAFF.

This clonotype was detected ten times or more. The chain couples TRBV10-1 to TRBJ1-5; no firm D call. Germline values: CDR1 WNHNN, CDR2 SYGVQD (reference sequence). This CDR3 has 9 amino acids. V lost 8 bases, J lost 12 bases, and 8 bases lay in between. CDR3 region: CASPMFQHF. CDR3 DNA sequence: TGCGCCAGCCCTATGTTCCAGCATTTT.

J is TRBJ1-6 and V is TRBV20-1; D call uncertain. The ends were cut back, 6 bases at V and 4 bases at J, with 22 bases in the middle. Germline loops: CDR1 DFQATT, CDR2 SNEGSKA (reference sequence). This CDR3 has 17 amino acids. The CDR3: CSAAQARLPIYNSPLHF. CDR3 coding DNA: TGCAGTGCCGCCCAGGCCAGGCTCCCGATTTATAATTCACCCCTCCACTTT.

This clonotype was counted many times. The gene calls are TRBV15 and TRBJ1-1; D unresolved. V was pared by 1 base and J by 8 bases, with 5 bases between. The CDR3 runs to 11 residues. CDR1 and CDR2 (germline): LNHNV, YYDKDF (reference sequence). The CDR3 here is CATSRGREAFF. CDR3 nucleotides: TGTGCCACCAGCAGAGGCAGGGAAGCTTTCTTT.